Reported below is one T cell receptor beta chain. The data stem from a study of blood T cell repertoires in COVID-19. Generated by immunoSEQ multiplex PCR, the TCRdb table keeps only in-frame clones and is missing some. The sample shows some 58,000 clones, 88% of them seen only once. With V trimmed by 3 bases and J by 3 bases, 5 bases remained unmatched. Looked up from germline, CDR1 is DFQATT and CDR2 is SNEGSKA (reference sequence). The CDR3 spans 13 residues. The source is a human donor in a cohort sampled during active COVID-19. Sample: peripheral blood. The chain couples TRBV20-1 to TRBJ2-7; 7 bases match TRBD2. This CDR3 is CSASHLADYEQYF. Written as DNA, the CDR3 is TGCAGTGCTAGTCATCTAGCGGACTACGAGCAGTACTTC.